A selection of T cell receptor beta chains follows, all from one sample in a study of long-term antiretroviral therapy in people with HIV. Repertoires were generated with immunoSEQ multiplex PCR, while TCRdb's copy carries only in-frame clones and drops some. Altogether some 25,000 clones are present, approximately 86% being singletons, with the ten largest covering approximately 15%. This material consisted of unsorted PBMCs, taken 1.2 years after starting antiretroviral therapy. These receptors were collected from a man over 45 with HIV. Each CDR3 is given with its conserved first and last residue. The D gene is left open where the match is weak. Clone size is not always given. Where it is, it says once, few, many or a class for expanded clones.

TRBJ1-1 | TRBV2 | NA | NA | CASSEGGRVSSEAFF | TGTGCCAGCAGTGAAGGGGGAAGGGTTAGTTCTGAAGCTTTCTTT
TRBJ1-2 | TRBV4-1 | NA | TRBD1 | CASSQEDDRGRNGYTF | TGCGCCAGCAGCCAAGAGGATGACAGGGGGAGGAATGGCTACACCTTC
TRBJ2-1 | TRBV4-2 | NA | TRBD1 | CASSLPGTGPYNEQFF | TGTGCCAGCAGCCTTCCAGGGACAGGACCATACAATGAGCAGTTCTTC
TRBJ1-2 | TRBV4-3 | NA | NA | CASSQARESNYGYTF | TGCGCCAGCAGCCAAGCCCGGGAATCGAACTATGGCTACACCTTC
TRBJ2-3 | TRBV30 | NA | TRBD2 | CAWSVFSGSTDTQYF | TGTGCCTGGAGTGTATTTAGCGGGAGCACAGATACGCAGTATTTT
TRBJ1-3 | TRBV29-1 | NA | NA | CSGDSGNTIYF | TGCAGCGGAGACTCTGGAAACACCATATATTTT
TRBJ1-1 | TRBV19 | NA | NA | CASMAEQTFNTEAFF | TGTGCCAGTATGGCAGAGCAGACCTTCAACACTGAAGCTTTCTTT
TRBJ2-7 | TRBV6-6 | NA | TRBD2 | CASTGLAGSGEQYF | TGTGCCAGCACCGGACTAGCGGGGTCGGGCGAGCAGTACTTC
TRBJ2-3 | TRBV30 | NA | NA | CAWSVRDRSTDTQYF | TGTGCCTGGAGTGTACGGGACCGAAGCACAGATACGCAGTATTTT
TRBJ2-7 | TRBV7-8 | NA | TRBD2 | CASSLGEGGLEQYF | TGTGCCAGCAGCTTAGGGGAGGGAGGTCTCGAGCAGTACTTC
TRBJ2-1 | TRBV10-2 | once | NA | CATTSDGNEQFF | TGCGCCACCACCTCGGACGGAAATGAGCAGTTCTTC